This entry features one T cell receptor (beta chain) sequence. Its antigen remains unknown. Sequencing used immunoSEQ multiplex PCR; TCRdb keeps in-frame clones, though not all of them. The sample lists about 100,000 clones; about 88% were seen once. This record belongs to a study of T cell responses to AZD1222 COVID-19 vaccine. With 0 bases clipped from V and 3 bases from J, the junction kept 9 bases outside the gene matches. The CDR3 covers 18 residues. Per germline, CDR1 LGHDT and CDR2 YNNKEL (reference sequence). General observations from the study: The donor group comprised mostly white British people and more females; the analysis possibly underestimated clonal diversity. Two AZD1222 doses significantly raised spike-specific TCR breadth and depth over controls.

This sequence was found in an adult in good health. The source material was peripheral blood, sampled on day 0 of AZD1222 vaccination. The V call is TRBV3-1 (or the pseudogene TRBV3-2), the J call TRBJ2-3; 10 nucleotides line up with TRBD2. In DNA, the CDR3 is TGTGCCAGCAGCCAAGAGACGAGCGGGGGGGCTATGACAGATACGCAGTATTTT. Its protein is CASSQETSGGAMTDTQYF.